These 11 T cell receptor beta chains came from one sample sequenced in a study of vaccination and CD4 T cells after COVID-19. Their antigen targets remain unknown. Documented treatment: roughly 10-day PBMC culture with coronavirus spike peptide pools or control peptides (ViraFEST assay). Cultured CD4+ T cells had their DNA profiled by the Oncomine TCR Beta short-read assay. TCRdb recomputed calls from the PCR reads with MiXCR, one row per CDR3 protein. The top ten clones hold approximately 26% of a sample with some 12,000 distinct CDR3 sequences, almost 65% of them seen once. This specimen consisted of CD4+ T cells from blood, cultured in vitro, obtained before SARS-CoV-2 vaccination. Source of these receptors: a human donor who had recovered from COVID-19.

For this clonotype: A read error may account for a junction end that differs from germline. The chain links TRBV7-7 to TRBJ2-3; D perhaps matches TRBD2 (6 bases). Germline CDR1 is SSHAT and CDR2 is FNYEAQ (reference sequence). The CDR3 is made up of 14 amino acids. CDR3 coding DNA: TGTGCTAGCAGCCGTGCGGGGCTCACAGATACGCAGTATTTT. It yields the protein CASSRAGLTDTQYF.

The V and J genes are TRBV11-1 and TRBJ2-7, with a possible D match to TRBD2 (6 bases). The CDR3 contains 15 residues. V gave up 5 bases and J gave up 3 bases, with 17 bases separating them. Germline loops: CDR1 SGHAT, CDR2 FQDESV (reference sequence). CDR3 sequence: CASSPAGLANYEQYF. CDR3 nucleotide sequence: TGTGCCAGCAGCCCGGCCGGCCTAGCGAACTACGAGCAGTACTTC. The full variable domain, its missing parts supplied by reference TRBV11-1 and TRBJ2-7, is EAEVAQSPRYKITEKSQAVAFWCDPISGHATLYWYRQILGQGPELLVQFQDESVVDDSQLPKDRFSAERLKGVDSTLKIQPAELGDSAMYLCASSPAGLANYEQYFGPGTRLTVT.

This clonotype was detected only a few times. The chain joins TRBV27 to TRBJ1-5; D unresolved. V lost 0 bases and J 10 bases, leaving 10 bases between the germline ends. CDR3 length: 13 amino acids. CDR1 and CDR2 from the germline V gene are MNHEY and SMNVEV (reference sequence). This CDR3 reads CASSLSPQFPQHF. For the CDR3, the DNA is TGTGCCAGCAGTTTATCCCCCCAGTTCCCCCAGCATTTT.

This clonotype was counted a single time. This rearrangement joins TRBV28 to TRBJ2-2, with 15 bases matching TRBD2. There are 18 residues in the CDR3. In germline, CDR1 is MDHEN, CDR2 SYDVKM. V lost 6 bases and J lost 5; bases outside the gene matches: 10. CDR3 residues: CASSPGLAGGPGTGELFF. The CDR3 nucleotides are TGTGCCAGCAGCCCCGGACTAGCGGGAGGGCCGGGGACCGGGGAGCTGTTTTTT.

This clonotype was observed a handful of times. The CDR3: CASSVQGSNQPQHF. In DNA, the CDR3 is TGTGCCAGCAGTGTCCAGGGTAGCAATCAGCCCCAGCATTTT. The chain has TRBV6-1 and TRBJ1-5, with a weak D call TRBD1 (5 bases). Trimming pared 4 bases from V and 0 bases from J, leaving 7 bases between. In germline, CDR1 is MNHNS, CDR2 SASEGT. The CDR3 is made up of 14 amino acids.

The V call is TRBV28, the J call TRBJ2-5, with 8 bases aligning to TRBD1. The CDR3 runs 16 residues. Trimming at V came to 7 bases and at J to 5 bases, leaving 15 bases not matched to a gene. Germline CDR1 is MDHEN and CDR2 is SYDVKM. The CDR3 loop is CASTPFRGDRRETQYF. CDR3 DNA: TGTGCCAGCACGCCCTTCCGCGGGGACAGGCGCGAGACCCAGTACTTC. The variable domain in full, with the rest retrieved from reference TRBV28 and TRBJ2-5, is DVKVTQSSRYLVKRTGEKVFLECVQDMDHENMFWYRQDPGLGLRLIYFSYDVKMKEKGDIPEGYSVSREKKERFSLILESASTNQTSMYLCASTPFRGDRRETQYFGPGTRLLVL.

This clonotype was detected a few times. J is TRBJ2-5 and V is TRBV6-1, with TRBD1 matching over 8 bases. Germline assignment: CDR1 MNHNS and CDR2 SASEGT. J gave up 2 bases and V 6 bases, and 2 bases lay outside the gene matches. The CDR3 sequence is 13 residues long. The CDR3 sequence: CASRRTGQETQYF. As DNA, the CDR3 is TGTGCCAGCAGAAGGACAGGGCAAGAGACCCAGTACTTC.

CDR3 amino acids: CASSLGGNTIYF. CDR3 DNA sequence: TGTGCCAGCAGCTTAGGGGGAAACACCATATATTTT. The rearrangement uses TRBV7-2 and TRBJ1-3; no reliable D call. V was shortened by 1 base and J by 4 bases, with 2 bases between the two germline ends. Germline-derived CDR1 and CDR2 are SGHTA and FQGNSA. CDR3 length: 12 amino acids.

The J gene is TRBJ2-7, the V gene TRBV6-1; possibly TRBD2 for D (5 bases). The CDR3 covers 13 residues. Per germline, CDR1 MNHNS and CDR2 SASEGT. Trimming stripped 6 bases from V and 3 bases from J, with 12 bases between. CDR3 bases: TGTGCCAGCAGGCGAAGCGGTGACTACGAGCAGTACTTC. This encodes CASRRSGDYEQYF.

The chain couples TRBV20-1 to TRBJ2-2, with D possibly matching TRBD2 (6 bases). Germline V gene sequence: CDR1 DFQATT, CDR2 SNEGSKA (reference sequence). The V end lost 3 bases, the J end lost 3 bases, and 14 bases lay between the germline ends. The CDR3 is 15 residues long. Here the CDR3 DNA reads TGCAGTGCTAGGTTCGCGGGACTGGACACCGGGGAGCTGTTTTTT. Its translation is CSARFAGLDTGELFF.

This clonotype was observed a handful of times. The DNA of the CDR3 is TGCAGTGCTAGCGCGATGGGGGTCCCAACTAATGAAAAACTGTTTTTT. Translation: CSASAMGVPTNEKLFF. The rearrangement links TRBV20-1 to TRBJ1-4; D may be TRBD1 (5 bases). The germline V gene encodes CDR1 DFQATT and CDR2 SNEGSKA (reference sequence). This CDR3 has 16 residues. Trimming took 3 bases from V and 0 from J, leaving 14 bases between them.